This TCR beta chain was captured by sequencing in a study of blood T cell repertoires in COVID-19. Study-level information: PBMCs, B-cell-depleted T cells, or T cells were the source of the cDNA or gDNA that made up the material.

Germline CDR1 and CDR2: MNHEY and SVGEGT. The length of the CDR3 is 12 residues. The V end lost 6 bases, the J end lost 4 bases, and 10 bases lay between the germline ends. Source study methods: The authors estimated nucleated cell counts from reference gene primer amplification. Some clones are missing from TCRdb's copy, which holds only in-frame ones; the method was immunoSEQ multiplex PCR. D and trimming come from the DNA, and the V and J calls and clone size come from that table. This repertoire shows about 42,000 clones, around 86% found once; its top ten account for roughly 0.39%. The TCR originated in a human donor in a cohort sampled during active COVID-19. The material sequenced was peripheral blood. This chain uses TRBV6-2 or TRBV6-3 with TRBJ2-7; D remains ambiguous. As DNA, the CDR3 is TGTGCCAGCAGCCCCTCGGGTTACGAGCAGTACTTC. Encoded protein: CASSPSGYEQYF.